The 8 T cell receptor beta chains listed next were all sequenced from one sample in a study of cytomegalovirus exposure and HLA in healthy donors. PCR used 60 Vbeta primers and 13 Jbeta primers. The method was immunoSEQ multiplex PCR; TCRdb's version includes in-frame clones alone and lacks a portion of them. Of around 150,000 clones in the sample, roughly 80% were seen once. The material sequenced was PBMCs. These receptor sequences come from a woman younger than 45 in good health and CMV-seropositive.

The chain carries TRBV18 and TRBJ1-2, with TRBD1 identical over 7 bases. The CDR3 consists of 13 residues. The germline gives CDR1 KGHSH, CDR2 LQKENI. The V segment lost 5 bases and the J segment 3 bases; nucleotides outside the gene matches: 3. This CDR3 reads CASSDGQDYGYTF. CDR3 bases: TGTGCCAGCTCAGATGGACAGGACTATGGCTACACCTTC. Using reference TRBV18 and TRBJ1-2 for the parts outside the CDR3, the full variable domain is NAGVMQNPRHLVRRRGQEARLRCSPMKGHSHVYWYRQLPEEGLKFMVYLQKENIIDESGMPKERFSAEFPKEGPSILRIQQVVRGDSAAYFCASSDGQDYGYTFGSGTRLTVV.

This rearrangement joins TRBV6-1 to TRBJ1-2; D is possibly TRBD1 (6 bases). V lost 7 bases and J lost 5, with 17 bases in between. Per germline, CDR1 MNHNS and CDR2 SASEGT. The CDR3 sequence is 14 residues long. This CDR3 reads CASTRAGTLYGYTF. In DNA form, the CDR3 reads TGTGCCAGCACCCGTGCCGGGACACTGTATGGCTACACCTTC.

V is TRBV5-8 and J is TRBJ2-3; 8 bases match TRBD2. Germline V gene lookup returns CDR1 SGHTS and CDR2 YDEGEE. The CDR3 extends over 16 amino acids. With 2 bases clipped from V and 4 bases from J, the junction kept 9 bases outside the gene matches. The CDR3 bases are TGTGCCAGCAGCTTCTCGGGGGGGAGTTATTCAGATACGCAGTATTTT. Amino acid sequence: CASSFSGGSYSDTQYF.

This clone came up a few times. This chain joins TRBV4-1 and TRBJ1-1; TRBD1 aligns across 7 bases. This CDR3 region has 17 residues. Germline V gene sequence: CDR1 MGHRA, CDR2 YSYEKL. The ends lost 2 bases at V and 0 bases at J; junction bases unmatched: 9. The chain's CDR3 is CASSQTGASSMNTEAFF. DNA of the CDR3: TGCGCCAGCAGCCAAACAGGGGCCTCCAGTATGAACACTGAAGCTTTCTTT.

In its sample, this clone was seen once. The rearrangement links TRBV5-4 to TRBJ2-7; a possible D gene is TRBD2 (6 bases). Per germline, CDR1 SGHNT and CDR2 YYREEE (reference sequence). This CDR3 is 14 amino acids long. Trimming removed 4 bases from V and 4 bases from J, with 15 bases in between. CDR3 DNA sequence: TGTGCCAGCAGCCCCGGGGACGGGGGATACGAGCAGTACTTC. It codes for CASSPGDGGYEQYF.

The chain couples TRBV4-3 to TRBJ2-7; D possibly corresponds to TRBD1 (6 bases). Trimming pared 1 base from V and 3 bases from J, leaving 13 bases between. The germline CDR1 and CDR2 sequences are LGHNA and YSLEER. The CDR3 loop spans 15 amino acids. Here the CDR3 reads CASSQARDTIYEQYF. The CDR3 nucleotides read TGCGCCAGCAGCCAAGCACGGGACACCATCTACGAGCAGTACTTC.

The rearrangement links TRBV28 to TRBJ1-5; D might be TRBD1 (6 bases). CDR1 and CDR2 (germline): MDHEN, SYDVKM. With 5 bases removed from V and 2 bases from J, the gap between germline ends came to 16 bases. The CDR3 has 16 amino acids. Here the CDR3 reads CASSPLRGGGNQPQHF. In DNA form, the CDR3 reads TGTGCCAGCAGTCCACTCAGGGGTGGAGGCAATCAGCCCCAGCATTTT.

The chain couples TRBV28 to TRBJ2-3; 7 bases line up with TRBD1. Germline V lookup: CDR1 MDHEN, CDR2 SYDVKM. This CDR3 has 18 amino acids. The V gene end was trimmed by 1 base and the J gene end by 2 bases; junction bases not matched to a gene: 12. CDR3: CASSLSGDRAESTDTQYF. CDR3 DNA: TGTGCCAGCAGTTTATCAGGCGACAGGGCCGAATCCACAGATACGCAGTATTTT.